A selection of T cell receptor beta chains follows, all from one sample in a study of blood T cell repertoires in COVID-19. Profiling relied on immunoSEQ multiplex PCR, and the TCRdb table lists in-frame clones only, not all of them. The table shows roughly 350,000 clones, with over 80% occurring only once. Sequencing was performed on peripheral blood. Every receptor here comes from a woman in her forties or fifties with COVID-19, enrolled during active disease. CDR3s include the opening cysteine and the closing phenylalanine or tryptophan. A D gene is named only where the DNA matches it firmly. Some rows mark clone size as missing; the rest say once, few, many or name a class of expanded clone.

CDR3: CASSNRISSGRGETQYF
DNA: TGTGCCAGCAGTAACCGGATTTCTAGCGGGAGGGGAGAGACCCAGTACTTC
V: TRBV6-2/TRBV6-3
D: TRBD2
J: TRBJ2-5
size: NA

CDR3: CASSYRPEPFYEQYF
DNA: TGTGCCAGCAGTTACCGCCCAGAACCTTTCTACGAGCAGTACTTC
V: TRBV6-2/TRBV6-3
D: NA
J: TRBJ2-7
size: few

CDR3: CASSSSGTSLFPGELFF
DNA: TGCGCCAGCAGCTCCTCCGGGACTAGTCTTTTCCCCGGGGAGCTGTTTTTT
V: TRBV5-1
D: TRBD2
J: TRBJ2-2
size: NA

CDR3: CATEDRAANEQFF
DNA: TGTGCCACCGAGGACAGGGCAGCTAATGAGCAGTTCTTC
V: TRBV24-1
D: TRBD1
J: TRBJ2-1
size: once

CDR3: CASNSDRNQPQHF
DNA: TGTGCCAGTAATTCAGACAGAAATCAGCCCCAGCATTTT
V: TRBV19
D: NA
J: TRBJ1-5
size: once

CDR3: CASSLKGQGVPGVGFTDTQYF
DNA: TGTGCCAGCAGCTTAAAGGGACAGGGGGTGCCCGGGGTTGGATTCACAGATACGCAGTATTTT
V: TRBV7-3
D: TRBD1
J: TRBJ2-3
size: NA

CDR3: CASPPGLAGNEQFF
DNA: TGTGCCAGTCCCCCGGGACTAGCGGGCAATGAGCAGTTCTTC
V: TRBV18
D: TRBD2
J: TRBJ2-1
size: NA

CDR3: CALGGQPNTEAFF
DNA: TGTGCCCTTGGTGGACAGCCGAACACTGAAGCTTTCTTT
V: TRBV30
D: NA
J: TRBJ1-1
size: once

CDR3: CASSEAPSGRGYEQYF
DNA: TGTGCCAGCAGTGAAGCGCCCAGCGGGAGGGGCTACGAGCAGTACTTC
V: TRBV2
D: TRBD2
J: TRBJ2-7
size: NA

CDR3: CASSYSPGQSYEQYF
DNA: TGTGCCAGCAGTTACTCTCCGGGACAGTCCTACGAGCAGTACTTC
V: TRBV6-5
D: TRBD1
J: TRBJ2-7
size: NA

CDR3: CASSGGGRETQYF
DNA: TGTGCCAGCAGCGGCGGGGGCAGGGAGACCCAGTACTTC
V: TRBV11-3
D: NA
J: TRBJ2-5
size: NA

CDR3: CASSPGGGEAFF
DNA: TGTGCCAGCTCACCCGGGGGGGGTGAAGCTTTCTTT
V: TRBV18
D: NA
J: TRBJ1-1
size: NA

CDR3: CATSIWDSDQPQHF
DNA: TGTGCCACCTCTATCTGGGACAGCGATCAGCCCCAGCATTTT
V: TRBV19
D: TRBD1
J: TRBJ1-5
size: NA

CDR3: CASRPSGRAVAAQYF
DNA: TGTGCCAGCAGGCCTAGCGGGAGGGCCGTAGCGGCGCAGTATTTT
V: TRBV5-4
D: TRBD2
J: TRBJ2-3
size: NA

CDR3: CASSRGSAQTGGGYGYTF
DNA: TGTGCCAGCAGTAGGGGATCCGCCCAAACAGGGGGCGGCTATGGCTACACCTTC
V: TRBV7-9
D: TRBD1
J: TRBJ1-2
size: NA

CDR3: CASGPNRQSYEQYF
DNA: TGTGCTAGTGGTCCGAACAGGCAATCCTACGAGCAGTACTTC
V: TRBV12-5
D: NA
J: TRBJ2-7
size: NA

CDR3: CASSSRHSSYEQYF
DNA: TGTGCCAGCAGCTCCAGACACAGCTCCTACGAGCAGTACTTC
V: TRBV11-3
D: NA
J: TRBJ2-7
size: NA

CDR3: CASSQDPGENTEAFF
DNA: TGTGCCAGCAGCCAAGACCCGGGTGAGAACACTGAAGCTTTCTTT
V: TRBV3-1/TRBV3-2
D: NA
J: TRBJ1-1
size: NA

CDR3: CASSFPRITDTQYF
DNA: TGCGCCAGCAGCTTCCCCAGGATCACAGATACGCAGTATTTT
V: TRBV5-1
D: NA
J: TRBJ2-3
size: NA

CDR3: CASSLKRPGRAF
DNA: TGTGCCAGCAGCTTGAAGCGACCCGGCAGGGCCTTC
V: TRBV7-9
D: NA
J: TRBJ1-2
size: NA

CDR3: CASSFDGGSNQPQHF
DNA: TGTGCCAGCAGCTTTGATGGGGGGAGCAATCAGCCCCAGCATTTT
V: TRBV5-5
D: NA
J: TRBJ1-5
size: NA

CDR3: CASSLASGLAPYNEQFF
DNA: TGTGCCAGCAGCTTAGCGAGTGGACTAGCCCCCTACAATGAGCAGTTCTTC
V: TRBV7-2
D: TRBD2
J: TRBJ2-1
size: NA

CDR3: CASSREASGREADTQYF
DNA: TGCGCCAGCAGCAGGGAGGCTAGCGGGAGGGAAGCAGATACGCAGTATTTT
V: TRBV5-1
D: TRBD2
J: TRBJ2-3
size: once

CDR3: CASRVTGDTGELFF
DNA: TGTGCCAGCAGGGTGACAGGCGACACCGGGGAGCTGTTTTTT
V: TRBV7-9
D: NA
J: TRBJ2-2
size: few

CDR3: CASNPTGQGAGTEAFF
DNA: TGTGCCAGCAACCCTACAGGACAGGGGGCGGGCACTGAAGCTTTCTTT
V: TRBV6-6
D: TRBD1
J: TRBJ1-1
size: NA

CDR3: CAWSESSYNSPLHF
DNA: TGTGCCTGGAGCGAGAGCTCCTATAATTCACCCCTCCACTTT
V: TRBV30
D: NA
J: TRBJ1-6
size: NA

CDR3: CASSENRGPGEAFF
DNA: TGTGCCAGCAGTGAGAACAGGGGGCCCGGTGAAGCTTTCTTT
V: TRBV6-1
D: TRBD1
J: TRBJ1-1
size: NA

CDR3: CASSYRAGGGNEQFF
DNA: TGTGCCAGCAGTTACAGAGCGGGAGGGGGGAATGAGCAGTTCTTC
V: TRBV6-5
D: TRBD2
J: TRBJ2-1
size: NA

CDR3: CASSVAGGQGGTEAFF
DNA: TGTGCCAGCAGCGTAGCGGGGGGACAGGGGGGCACTGAAGCTTTCTTT
V: TRBV9
D: TRBD1
J: TRBJ1-1
size: NA

CDR3: CASSPQGLRGYEQYF
DNA: TGTGCCAGCAGCCCTCAGGGGTTAAGGGGCTACGAGCAGTACTTC
V: TRBV7-2
D: NA
J: TRBJ2-7
size: NA

CDR3: CASSLHRGNTEAFF
DNA: TGTGCCAGCAGTTTACACAGGGGTAACACTGAAGCTTTCTTT
V: TRBV27
D: TRBD1
J: TRBJ1-1
size: NA

CDR3: CASSSGTSGRRADTQYF
DNA: TGTGCCAGCAGTTCCGGGACTAGCGGGAGAAGAGCAGATACGCAGTATTTT
V: TRBV7-6
D: TRBD2
J: TRBJ2-3
size: NA

CDR3: CASSIGGGRETQYF
DNA: TGTGCCAGTAGTATAGGGGGCGGGAGGGAGACCCAGTACTTC
V: TRBV19
D: TRBD2
J: TRBJ2-5
size: NA

CDR3: CASRSQGTGYEQYF
DNA: TGTGCCAGCAGGTCACAGGGGACCGGCTACGAGCAGTACTTC
V: TRBV2
D: TRBD1
J: TRBJ2-7
size: NA

CDR3: CASSPEGRYEQYF
DNA: TGTGCCAGCAGCCCCGAGGGCCGGTACGAGCAGTACTTC
V: TRBV7-9
D: NA
J: TRBJ2-7
size: NA

CDR3: CASSLGASGSNPPRDTQYF
DNA: TGTGCCAGCAGCCTTGGGGCTAGCGGGAGCAATCCCCCCAGGGATACGCAGTATTTT
V: TRBV7-9
D: TRBD2
J: TRBJ2-3
size: once

CDR3: CASRLGGQGVARVLRYGYTF
DNA: TGTGCAAGTCGCTTAGGGGGACAGGGGGTGGCCCGGGTTCTCAGATATGGCTACACCTTC
V: TRBV12-2
D: NA
J: TRBJ1-2
size: NA

CDR3: CASTILAGGAYNEQFF
DNA: TGTGCCAGTACCATACTAGCGGGGGGGGCCTACAATGAGCAGTTCTTC
V: TRBV19
D: TRBD2
J: TRBJ2-1
size: few

CDR3: CASSPPTGGITLRGEAFF
DNA: TGTGCCAGCTCACCACCTACAGGGGGGATCACCCTTCGGGGAGAAGCTTTCTTT
V: TRBV18
D: TRBD1
J: TRBJ1-1
size: NA

CDR3: CASSAQPGSGELFF
DNA: TGTGCCAGCAGTGCCCAACCAGGGTCCGGGGAGCTGTTTTTT
V: TRBV27
D: NA
J: TRBJ2-2
size: NA

CDR3: CASSPRRNYGYTF
DNA: TGTGCCAGCTCACCACGCAGGAACTATGGCTACACCTTC
V: TRBV18
D: NA
J: TRBJ1-2
size: NA

CDR3: CASSTYRSTARRQPQHF
DNA: TGTGCCAGCAGCACGTACAGGTCGACAGCCCGGCGTCAGCCCCAGCATTTT
V: TRBV5-6
D: NA
J: TRBJ1-5
size: NA

CDR3: CASSIGTGSNYGYTF
DNA: TGTGCCAGTAGTATCGGGACAGGGAGCAACTATGGCTACACCTTC
V: TRBV19
D: TRBD1
J: TRBJ1-2
size: NA

CDR3: CASSLGTSGRQSYNEQFF
DNA: TGCGCCAGCAGCCTAGGGACTAGCGGGAGACAATCCTACAATGAGCAGTTCTTC
V: TRBV5-1
D: TRBD2
J: TRBJ2-1
size: once

CDR3: CASSLTGTDNTGELFF
DNA: TGCGCCAGCAGCTTAACCGGGACTGACAACACCGGGGAGCTGTTTTTT
V: TRBV5-1
D: NA
J: TRBJ2-2
size: few

CDR3: CASSEGTGYTGNTIYF
DNA: TGTGCCAGCAGTGAAGGGACAGGATATACTGGAAACACCATATATTTT
V: TRBV6-1
D: TRBD1
J: TRBJ1-3
size: few

CDR3: CASSTWSSYEQYF
DNA: TGTGCCAGCAGCACCTGGAGCTCCTACGAGCAGTACTTC
V: TRBV7-2
D: NA
J: TRBJ2-7
size: NA

CDR3: CATSNRDRDYGYTF
DNA: TGTGCCACCAGCAACCGGGACAGAGATTATGGCTACACCTTC
V: TRBV15
D: TRBD1
J: TRBJ1-2
size: NA

CDR3: CASSLEPSGSSGDEQYF
DNA: TGTGCCAGCAGCTTAGAACCTAGCGGGAGTAGTGGAGACGAGCAGTACTTC
V: TRBV7-2
D: TRBD2
J: TRBJ2-7
size: NA

CDR3: CASSLGGGTNYQETQYF
DNA: TGTGCTAGCAGCTTAGGCGGGGGGACAAACTACCAAGAGACCCAGTACTTC
V: TRBV7-7
D: TRBD2
J: TRBJ2-5
size: NA

CDR3: CASRPNSGSLSYEQYF
DNA: TGTGCAAGTCGCCCTAATAGCGGGAGTCTCTCCTACGAGCAGTACTTC
V: TRBV12-2
D: NA
J: TRBJ2-7
size: NA

CDR3: CASSLAPGTGGDGYTF
DNA: TGTGCCAGCAGCTTAGCACCCGGGACAGGGGGCGATGGCTACACCTTC
V: TRBV7-6
D: TRBD1
J: TRBJ1-2
size: NA

CDR3: CASSPRKGQGNEQFF
DNA: TGTGCCAGCAGCCCAAGAAAGGGACAGGGGAATGAGCAGTTCTTC
V: TRBV11-3
D: TRBD1
J: TRBJ2-1
size: once